The T cell receptor beta chain under discussion was sequenced for a study of OX40 agonist ivuxolimab in advanced cancers. Study information: Two cutaneous melanoma patients and one hepatocellular carcinoma patient, three in all, had partial responses.

Germline loops: CDR1 SGHDT, CDR2 YYEEEE. CDR3 size: 14 residues. Trimming removed 1 base at V and 8 bases at J, with 15 bases between. Profiled with immunoSEQ multiplex PCR; TCRdb holds only in-frame clones, not every one. The data contain approximately 32,000 clones, roughly 83% of them singletons. The clonotype originates from an adult with an advanced solid tumor such as melanoma, head and neck, liver or kidney cancer. V usage is TRBV5-6 and J usage is TRBJ1-2; D not resolved. Sequencing was performed on CD4+ or CD8+ T cells sorted from blood, taken in a trial of the OX40 agonist ivuxolimab. The CDR3 here is CASSLYASLGGYTF. The CDR3 DNA is TGTGCCAGCAGCTTGTATGCCAGCTTGGGGGGCTACACCTTC.